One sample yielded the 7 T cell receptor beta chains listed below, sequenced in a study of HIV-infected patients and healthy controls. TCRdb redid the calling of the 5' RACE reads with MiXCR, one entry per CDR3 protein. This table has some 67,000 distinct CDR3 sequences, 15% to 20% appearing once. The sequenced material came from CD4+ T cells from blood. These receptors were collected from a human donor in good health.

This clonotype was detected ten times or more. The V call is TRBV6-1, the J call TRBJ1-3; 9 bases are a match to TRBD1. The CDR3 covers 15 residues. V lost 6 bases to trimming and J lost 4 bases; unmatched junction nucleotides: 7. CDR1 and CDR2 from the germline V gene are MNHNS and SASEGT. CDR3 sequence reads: CASRKTGGSGNTIYF. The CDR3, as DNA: TGTGCCAGCAGGAAGACAGGGGGGTCCGGAAACACCATATATTTT.

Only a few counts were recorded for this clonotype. CDR3 residues: CASSLTGGGPTQYF. DNA for the CDR3: TGTGCCAGCAGCTTAACGGGAGGCGGTCCTACGCAGTATTTT. This chain uses TRBV7-9 with TRBJ2-3, with 7 bases lining up with TRBD2. Germline V gene lookup returns CDR1 SEHNR and CDR2 FQNEAQ (reference sequence). The trim removed 2 bases at V and 8 bases at J, leaving 7 bases unmatched. The CDR3 length is 14 residues.

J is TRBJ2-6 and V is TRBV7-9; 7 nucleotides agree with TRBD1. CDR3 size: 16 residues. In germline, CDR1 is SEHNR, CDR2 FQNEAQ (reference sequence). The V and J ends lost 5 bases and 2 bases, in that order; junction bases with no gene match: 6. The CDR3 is CASSTNRGTGANVLTF. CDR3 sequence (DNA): TGTGCCAGCAGCACGAACAGGGGTACTGGGGCCAACGTCCTGACTTTC.

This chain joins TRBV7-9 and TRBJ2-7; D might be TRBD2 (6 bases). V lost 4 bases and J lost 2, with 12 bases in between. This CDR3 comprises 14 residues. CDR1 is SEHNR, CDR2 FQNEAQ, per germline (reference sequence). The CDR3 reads CASSSNPGAYEQYF. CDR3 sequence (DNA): TGTGCCAGCAGCTCGAACCCGGGAGCCTACGAGCAGTACTTC.

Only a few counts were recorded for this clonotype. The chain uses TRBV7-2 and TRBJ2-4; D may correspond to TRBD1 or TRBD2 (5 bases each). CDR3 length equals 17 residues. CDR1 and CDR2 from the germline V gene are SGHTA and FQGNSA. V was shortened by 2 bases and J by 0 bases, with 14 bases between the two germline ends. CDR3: CASSLLGGALAKNIQYF. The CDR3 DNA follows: TGTGCCAGCAGCTTACTTGGGGGAGCTCTAGCCAAAAACATTCAGTACTTC.

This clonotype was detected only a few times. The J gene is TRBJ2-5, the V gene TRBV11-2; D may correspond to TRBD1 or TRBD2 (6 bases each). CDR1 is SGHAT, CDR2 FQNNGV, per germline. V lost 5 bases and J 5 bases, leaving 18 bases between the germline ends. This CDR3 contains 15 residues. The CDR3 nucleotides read TGTGCCAGCAGCCAGGGGCGGGGCATCCAGGAGACCCAGTACTTC. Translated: CASSQGRGIQETQYF.

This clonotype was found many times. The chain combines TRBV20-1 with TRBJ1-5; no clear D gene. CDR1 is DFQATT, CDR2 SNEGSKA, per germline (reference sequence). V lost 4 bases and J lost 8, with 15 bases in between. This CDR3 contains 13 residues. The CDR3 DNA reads TGCAGTGCTAAAATACCGGGCACTAAGCCCCAGCATTTT. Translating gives CSAKIPGTKPQHF.